The 27 T cell receptor beta chains below all came from one sample that was sequenced in a study of a mutant IDH1 vaccine in newly diagnosed glioma. Time point here: week 47, end of study. The content of each vaccine dose was 300 ug of mutant IDH1 20-mer peptide, and topical imiquimod accompanied it. Profiling relied on immunoSEQ multiplex PCR, and the TCRdb table lists in-frame clones only, not all of them. Found here are tens of thousands of clones, 75% of them singletons; the top ten hold around 8.9%. These receptors have no identified antigens. The sample was PBMCs, taken from a glioma patient whose treatment included an IDH1 peptide vaccine. These receptors all stem from a man in his forties with glioma.

This chain links TRBV7-7 with TRBJ2-5, with a possible D match to TRBD1 (6 bases). This CDR3 region has 15 residues. The germline V gene has CDR1 SSHAT and CDR2 FNYEAQ (reference sequence). Trimming pared 4 bases from V and 5 bases from J, leaving 17 bases between. The chain's CDR3 is CASSSDTGFRETQYF. Written as DNA, the CDR3 is TGTGCCAGCAGCTCCGACACAGGGTTTAGGGAGACCCAGTACTTC.

This rearrangement joins TRBV11-2 to TRBJ2-3; 8 bases agree with TRBD1. Germline V lookup: CDR1 SGHAT, CDR2 FQNNGV. The CDR3 has 15 amino acids. V shed 6 bases, J shed 4 bases, and the junction held 9 bases outside the gene matches. In DNA, the CDR3 is TGTGCCAGCAGAGACAGACAGGGGAGGTCAGATACGCAGTATTTT. Translation: CASRDRQGRSDTQYF.

This chain links TRBV5-5 with TRBJ1-1; a weak D match, TRBD1 (6 bases). There are 15 residues in the CDR3. Germline V gene data show CDR1 as SGHKS and CDR2 as YYEKEE (reference sequence). Trimming shortened V by 0 bases and J by 4 bases, and 13 bases separated the two germline ends. The CDR3 DNA sequence: TGTGCCAGCAGCTTGGGCAGGGGTTGGAGCACTGAAGCTTTCTTT. Its translation: CASSLGRGWSTEAFF.

The genes are TRBV21-1 and TRBJ2-7; whether TRBD2, the table's D call, matches the DNA was not checked. TRBV21-1 is listed as a pseudogene. The CDR3 is made up of 18 amino acids. The DNA for the CDR3 is TGTGCCAGCAGCAAAGTAGGTTTCCAGGACTTAGGGATTGACGAGCAGTACGTC. Translated, it gives CASSKVGFQDLGIDEQYV.

The chain has TRBV18 and TRBJ1-1; D is undetermined. The ends were cut back, 1 base at V and 0 bases at J, with 12 bases in the middle. CDR1 and CDR2 from the germline V gene are KGHSH and LQKENI. This CDR3 has 16 amino acids. CDR3 region: CASSPLGSFMNTEAFF. The CDR3 DNA sequence: TGTGCCAGCTCACCACTTGGTAGTTTCATGAACACTGAAGCTTTCTTT.

This clone has just one count. The chain uses TRBV11-2 and TRBJ2-1, with a tentative D call TRBD2 (5 bases). Germline loops: CDR1 SGHAT, CDR2 FQNNGV. CDR3 length equals 15 residues. Trimming cost V 1 base and J 7 bases, with 14 bases left between them. The DNA for the CDR3 is TGTGCCAGCAGCTTAGTCCAGCGGACGGGGAATGAGCAGTTCTTC. This codes for CASSLVQRTGNEQFF.

This chain connects TRBV5-1 to TRBJ2-2; 8 bases are shared with TRBD1. V shed 4 bases, J shed 6 bases, and the junction held 11 bases outside the gene matches. This CDR3 has 16 amino acids. Germline-derived CDR1 and CDR2 are SGHRS and YFSETQ. The CDR3 is CASSSGQGVFPGELFF. In nucleotides, the CDR3 is TGCGCCAGCAGCAGCGGACAGGGTGTTTTTCCCGGGGAGCTGTTTTTT.

The chain couples TRBV9 to TRBJ2-7; no reliable D call. Between the trimmed V and J ends, which lost 3 bases and 5 bases, there was a span of 12 bases. Germline CDR1 and CDR2: SGDLS and YYNGEE. The CDR3 contains 13 residues. In DNA form, the CDR3 reads TGTGCCAGCAGCGCACGGGTCAACGACGAGCAGTACGTC. This encodes CASSARVNDEQYV.

J is TRBJ2-7 and V is TRBV27; D possibly corresponds to TRBD1 (5 bases). The CDR3 is 13 residues long. Germline V gene lookup returns CDR1 MNHEY and CDR2 SMNVEV (reference sequence). The V end was cut by 3 bases, the J end by 2 bases, with 8 bases between. The CDR3 loop is CASSLAGPYEQYF. In DNA, the CDR3 is TGTGCCAGCAGTTTGGCAGGGCCCTACGAGCAGTACTTC.

The V call is TRBV27, the J call TRBJ1-5; no clear D gene. This CDR3 is built from 13 residues. V was cut by 0 bases and J by 3 bases, with 3 bases left in between. Germline-derived CDR1 and CDR2 are MNHEY and SMNVEV (reference sequence). CDR3 sequence reads: CASSLSVNQPQHF. For the CDR3, the DNA is TGTGCCAGCAGTTTATCGGTCAATCAGCCCCAGCATTTT.

CDR3 sequence reads: CASSLAQGGNQPQHF. Written as DNA, the CDR3 is TGTGCCAGCTCCCTTGCACAGGGGGGCAATCAGCCCCAGCATTTT. The J gene is TRBJ1-5, the V gene TRBV6-6, with 8 bases identical to TRBD1. With 8 bases clipped from V and 2 bases from J, the junction kept 8 bases outside the gene matches. The CDR3 runs 15 residues. Germline assignment: CDR1 MNHNY and CDR2 SVGAGI (reference sequence).

This rearrangement joins TRBV6-6 to TRBJ2-6; the D gene is possibly TRBD1 (6 bases). The CDR3 has 12 amino acids. Germline CDR1 MNHNY, CDR2 SVGAGI (reference sequence). The CDR3 loop is CAYRAGANVLTF. The CDR3 nucleotides read TGTGCTTACAGGGCTGGGGCCAACGTCCTGACTTTC.

J is TRBJ1-1 and V is TRBV9; D not resolved. Germline loops: CDR1 SGDLS, CDR2 YYNGEE. CDR3 size: 14 residues. The V end lost 1 base, the J end lost 1 base, and 8 bases lay between the germline ends. CDR3 amino acids: CASSVSWQNTEAFF. The CDR3 bases are TGTGCCAGCAGCGTATCATGGCAGAACACTGAAGCTTTCTTT.

The chain couples TRBV28 to TRBJ1-5; D may be TRBD1 (5 bases). This CDR3 has 14 residues. Deletions cut 8 bases from V and 6 bases from J, with 17 bases between. Germline CDR1 and CDR2: MDHEN and SYDVKM. The CDR3, as DNA: TGTGCCAGCGACTGGGCCCAGGGTCGTCAGCCCCAGCATTTT. This gives the protein CASDWAQGRQPQHF.

This clone came up a few times. This sequence joins TRBV18 and TRBJ1-1; no clear D gene. This CDR3 region has 15 residues. V shed 6 bases and J shed 2 bases, with 16 bases lying between them. Germline V gives CDR1 KGHSH, CDR2 LQKENI. This CDR3 reads CASSPIDGINTEAFF. In nucleotides, the CDR3 is TGTGCCAGCTCTCCCATCGACGGAATAAACACTGAAGCTTTCTTT.

The chain combines TRBV7-2 with TRBJ2-1; TRBD1 is a possible D gene (5 bases). The CDR3 totals 16 residues. Germline CDR1 is SGHTA and CDR2 is FQGNSA. V was trimmed by 5 bases and J by 4 bases, leaving 18 bases between them. CDR3 bases: TGTGCCAGCAGCGAAGCTGGCACAGGCACATACAATGAGCAGTTCTTC. It is translated as CASSEAGTGTYNEQFF.

The V call is TRBV11-2, the J call TRBJ2-7, with TRBD1 matching 8 bases. CDR1 and CDR2 from the germline V gene are SGHAT and FQNNGV. The CDR3 sequence is 16 residues long. V trimming: 1 base; J trimming: 5 bases; junction bases outside the gene matches: 10. The CDR3 loop reads CASSLGFSAGGDEQYF. Written as DNA, the CDR3 is TGTGCCAGCAGCTTAGGTTTCTCCGCAGGGGGCGACGAGCAGTACTTC. Drawing the rest from reference TRBV11-2 and TRBJ2-7, the complete variable domain is EAGVAQSPRYKIIEKRQSVAFWCNPISGHATLYWYQQILGQGPKLLIQFQNNGVVDDSQLPKDRFSAERLKGVDSTLKIQPAKLEDSAVYLCASSLGFSAGGDEQYFGPGTRLTVT.

This chain links TRBV5-1 with TRBJ1-2; D may be TRBD1 (5 bases). Between the trimmed V and J ends, which lost 5 bases and 1 base, there was a span of 21 bases. CDR3 size: 17 residues. Germline CDR1 and CDR2: SGHRS and YFSETQ. For the CDR3, the DNA is TGCGCCAGCAGACGACTATTGGACACTCTTCGTAACTATGGCTACACCTTC. Its translation: CASRRLLDTLRNYGYTF.

The rearrangement links TRBV4-1 to TRBJ2-7, with TRBD2 matching 7 bases. J was trimmed by 4 bases and V by 3 bases; bases with no gene match: 9. Germline CDR1 is MGHRA and CDR2 is YSYEKL. There are 15 residues in the CDR3. CDR3 sequence (DNA): TGCGCCAGCAGCCAGAGGGAGGGGATGGAATACGAGCAGTACTTC. Translating gives CASSQREGMEYEQYF.

The sample holds a few counts of this clone. The rearrangement links TRBV18 to TRBJ2-5; 8 bases are shared with TRBD2. V was clipped by 8 bases and J by 5 bases; unmatched bases: 10. Germline loops: CDR1 KGHSH, CDR2 LQKENI. This CDR3 is 14 amino acids long. CDR3 sequence (DNA): TGTGCCAGCACTAAGCGGGAGTTGGGGGAGACCCAGTACTTC. Protein sequence: CASTKRELGETQYF.

The genes are TRBV4-3 and TRBJ1-6; 7 bases align to TRBD1. The CDR3 covers 18 residues. V dropped 4 bases and J dropped 7; count of bases not matched to a gene: 16. Per germline, CDR1 LGHNA and CDR2 YSLEER. CDR3 region: CASSPFKDRPYANSPLHF. CDR3 bases: TGCGCCAGCAGCCCTTTTAAGGACAGGCCTTACGCCAATTCACCCCTCCACTTT.

V usage is TRBV6-6 and J usage is TRBJ2-7, with 7 bases aligning to TRBD1. The CDR3 spans 14 residues. J lost 2 bases, V lost 2 bases, and 3 bases had no gene match. From germline, CDR1 is MNHNY and CDR2 SVGAGI (reference sequence). The DNA for the CDR3 is TGTGCCAGCAGTTACGACAGGGCGGCCTACGAGCAGTACGTC. Translated: CASSYDRAAYEQYV.

DNA of the CDR3: TGTGCCAGCAGCTTAGCGGGCAGAGAGCAGTTCTTC. Its protein is CASSLAGREQFF. This chain connects TRBV7-8 to TRBJ2-1; D unresolved. The germline V gene has CDR1 SGHVS and CDR2 FQNEAQ. V was cut by 0 bases and J by 10 bases, with 7 bases left in between. This CDR3 is 12 amino acids long.

The chain uses TRBV9 and TRBJ2-1; the match to TRBD2 covers 9 bases. V was clipped by 3 bases and J by 5 bases; unmatched bases: 0. CDR1 is SGDLS, CDR2 YYNGEE, per germline. The CDR3 contains 13 residues. As DNA, the CDR3 is TGTGCCAGCAGCGGACTAGCGGACAATGAGCAGTTCTTC. Amino acids: CASSGLADNEQFF.

Only one count was recorded for this clone. The V gene is TRBV6-5, the J gene TRBJ1-2; D is unresolved. Germline CDR1 is MNHEY and CDR2 is SVGAGI. V lost 4 bases to trimming and J lost 8 bases, with 17 bases between them. The CDR3 runs to 14 residues. CDR3 sequence reads: CASSSSLAIMGYTF. The CDR3 DNA reads TGTGCCAGCAGTTCCTCCCTCGCTATTATGGGCTACACCTTC.

This rearrangement joins TRBV5-1 to TRBJ1-5, with unresolved D. The CDR3 has 14 amino acids. CDR1 and CDR2 from the germline V gene are SGHRS and YFSETQ. The V and J ends lost 0 bases and 8 bases respectively, with 12 bases between them. The CDR3 nucleotides read TGCGCCAGCAGCTTGGGTTCGGGTTTAGAGCCCCAGCATTTT. Its protein is CASSLGSGLEPQHF.

The chain carries TRBV9 and TRBJ1-2; possible D gene TRBD1, 6 bases. In germline, CDR1 is SGDLS, CDR2 YYNGEE. This CDR3 spans 13 amino acids. Trimming took off 7 bases at V and 2 bases at J, with 12 bases between the two ends. CDR3 protein: CASRNRENYGYTF. The CDR3 bases are TGTGCCAGCCGTAACAGGGAGAACTATGGCTACACCTTC. The variable domain in full, completed from reference TRBV9 and TRBJ1-2, reads DSGVTQTPKHLITATGQRVTLRCSPRSGDLSVYWYQQSLDQGLQFLIQYYNGEERAKGNILERFSAQQFPDLHSELNLSSLELGDSALYFCASRNRENYGYTFGSGTRLTVV.